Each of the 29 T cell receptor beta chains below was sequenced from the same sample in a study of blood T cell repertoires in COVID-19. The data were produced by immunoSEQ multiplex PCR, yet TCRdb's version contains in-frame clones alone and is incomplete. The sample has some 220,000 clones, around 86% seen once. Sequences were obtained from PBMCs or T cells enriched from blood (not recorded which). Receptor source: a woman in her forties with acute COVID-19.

The CDR3 sequence is CASSILAQPSSEAFF. In nucleotides, the CDR3 is TGTGCCAGTAGTATTTTGGCACAACCTTCATCTGAAGCTTTCTTT. The rearrangement links TRBV19 to TRBJ1-1, with D hard to call. V was clipped by 3 bases and J by 6 bases, with 17 bases between them. Germline V gene data show CDR1 as LNHDA and CDR2 as SQIVND (reference sequence). This CDR3 region has 15 residues.

The CDR3 DNA follows: TGTGCCAGCAGCCGCAGTAGCCGTTCACTATTCTCTGGAAACACCATATATTTT. It codes for CASSRSSRSLFSGNTIYF. V and J are TRBV7-8 and TRBJ1-3; D unresolved. Germline V CDR1 and CDR2: SGHVS, FQNEAQ. Trimming left V 5 bases short and J 0 bases short, with 20 bases between. The CDR3 loop spans 18 amino acids.

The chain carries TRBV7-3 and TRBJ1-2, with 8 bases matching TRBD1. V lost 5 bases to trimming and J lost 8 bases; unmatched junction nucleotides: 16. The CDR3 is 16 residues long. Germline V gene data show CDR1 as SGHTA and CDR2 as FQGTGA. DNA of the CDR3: TGTGCCAGCAGCCCCGGTCTCCGGGACAGGATTCAGGGCTACACCTTC. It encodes CASSPGLRDRIQGYTF.

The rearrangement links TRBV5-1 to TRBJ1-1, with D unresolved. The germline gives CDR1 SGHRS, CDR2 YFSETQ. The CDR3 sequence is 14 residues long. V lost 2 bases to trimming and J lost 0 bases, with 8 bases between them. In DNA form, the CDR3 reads TGCGCCAGCAGCTTCGTTCAGTTGAACACTGAAGCTTTCTTT. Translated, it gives CASSFVQLNTEAFF.

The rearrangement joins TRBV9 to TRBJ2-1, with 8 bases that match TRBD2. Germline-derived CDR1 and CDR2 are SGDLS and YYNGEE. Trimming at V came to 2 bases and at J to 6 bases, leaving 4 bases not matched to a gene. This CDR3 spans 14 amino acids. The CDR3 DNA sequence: TGTGCCAGCAGCGTCGGGACTAGATCCAATGAGCAGTTCTTC. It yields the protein CASSVGTRSNEQFF.

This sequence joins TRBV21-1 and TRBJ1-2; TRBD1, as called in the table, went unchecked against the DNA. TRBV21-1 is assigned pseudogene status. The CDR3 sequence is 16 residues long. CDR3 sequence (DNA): TGTGCCAGCAGCAAAGGTGGGGCAGGGGGACTCTATGGCTACACCTTC. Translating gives CASSKGGAGGLYGYTF.

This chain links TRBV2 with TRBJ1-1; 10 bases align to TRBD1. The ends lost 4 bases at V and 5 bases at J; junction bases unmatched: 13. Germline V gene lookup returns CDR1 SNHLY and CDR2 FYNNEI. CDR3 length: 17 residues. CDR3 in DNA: TGTGCCAGCAGTGGCAGACAGGGGGCCAACCTTTTGACTGAAGCTTTCTTT. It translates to CASSGRQGANLLTEAFF.

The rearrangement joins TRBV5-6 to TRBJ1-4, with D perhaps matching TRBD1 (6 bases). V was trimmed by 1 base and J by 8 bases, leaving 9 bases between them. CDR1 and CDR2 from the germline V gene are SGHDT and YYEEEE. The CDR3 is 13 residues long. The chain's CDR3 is CASSLMGAEKLFF. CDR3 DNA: TGTGCCAGCAGCTTGATGGGGGCGGAAAAACTGTTTTTT.

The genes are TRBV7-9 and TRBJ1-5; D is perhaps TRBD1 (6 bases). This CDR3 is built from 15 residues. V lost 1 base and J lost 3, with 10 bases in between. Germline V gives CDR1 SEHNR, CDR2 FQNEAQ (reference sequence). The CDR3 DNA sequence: TGTGCCAGCAGCTTAGGGGGACAAGACAATCAGCCCCAGCATTTT. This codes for CASSLGGQDNQPQHF. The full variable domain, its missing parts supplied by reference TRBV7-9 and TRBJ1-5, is DTGVSQNPRHKITKRGQNVTFRCDPISEHNRLYWYRQTLGQGPEFLTYFQNEAQLEKSRLLSDRFSAERPKGSFSTLEIQRTEQGDSAMYLCASSLGGQDNQPQHFGDGTRLSIL.

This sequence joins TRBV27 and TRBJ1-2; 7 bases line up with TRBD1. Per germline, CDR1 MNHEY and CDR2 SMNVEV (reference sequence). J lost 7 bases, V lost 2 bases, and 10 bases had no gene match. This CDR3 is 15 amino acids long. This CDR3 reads CASSLIGTEIIGYTF. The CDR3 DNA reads TGTGCCAGCAGTTTAATTGGGACAGAGATTATTGGCTACACCTTC.

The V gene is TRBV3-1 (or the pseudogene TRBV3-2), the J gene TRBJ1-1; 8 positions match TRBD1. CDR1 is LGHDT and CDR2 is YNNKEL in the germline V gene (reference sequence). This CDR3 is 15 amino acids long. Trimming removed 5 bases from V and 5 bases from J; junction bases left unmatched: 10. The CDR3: CASSFRSGGRTEAFF. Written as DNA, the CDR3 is TGTGCCAGCAGCTTCCGCTCAGGGGGCCGTACTGAAGCTTTCTTT.

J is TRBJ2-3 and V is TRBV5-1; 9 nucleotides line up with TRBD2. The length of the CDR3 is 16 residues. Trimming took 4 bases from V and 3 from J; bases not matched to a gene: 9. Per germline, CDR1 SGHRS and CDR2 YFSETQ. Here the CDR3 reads CASSPQTSGITDTQYF. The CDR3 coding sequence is TGCGCCAGCAGCCCGCAGACTAGCGGAATAACAGATACGCAGTATTTT. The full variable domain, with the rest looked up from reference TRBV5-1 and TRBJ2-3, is KAGVTQTPRYLIKTRGQQVTLSCSPISGHRSVSWYQQTPGQGLQFLFEYFSETQRNKGNFPGRFSGRQFSNSRSEMNVSTLELGDSALYLCASSPQTSGITDTQYFGPGTRLTVL.

The CDR3 here is CASSPGQAYYGYTF. The CDR3 DNA reads as TGTGCCAGCTCACCGGGACAGGCTTATTATGGCTACACCTTC. This chain connects TRBV18 to TRBJ1-2, with TRBD1 matching over 8 bases. Germline trimming cut 3 bases from V and 5 bases from J; bases unmatched to any gene: 5. CDR3 length equals 14 residues. The V gene's germline CDR1 is KGHSH and CDR2 LQKENI.

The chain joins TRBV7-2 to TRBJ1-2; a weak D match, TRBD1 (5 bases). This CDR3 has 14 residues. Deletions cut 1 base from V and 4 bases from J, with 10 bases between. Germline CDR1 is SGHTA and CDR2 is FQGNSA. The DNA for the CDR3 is TGTGCCAGCAGCTTAGTGGGGGGAGGCTATGGCTACACCTTC. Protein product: CASSLVGGGYGYTF.

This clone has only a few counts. The CDR3 DNA is TGTGCCAGCAGCGGGGGCAACCCTTGGGGAGATACGCAGTATTTT. It yields the protein CASSGGNPWGDTQYF. The rearrangement uses TRBV9 and TRBJ2-3, with a tentative D call TRBD1 (5 bases). This CDR3 has 15 residues. The germline V gene encodes CDR1 SGDLS and CDR2 YYNGEE. Trimming took 3 bases from V and 5 from J, leaving 16 bases between them.

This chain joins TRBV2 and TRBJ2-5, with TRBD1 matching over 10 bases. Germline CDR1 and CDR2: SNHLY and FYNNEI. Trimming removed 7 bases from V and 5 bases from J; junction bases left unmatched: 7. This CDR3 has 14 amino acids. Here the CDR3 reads CASMDRGLLETQYF. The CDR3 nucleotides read TGTGCCAGCATGGACAGGGGGTTATTGGAGACCCAGTACTTC.

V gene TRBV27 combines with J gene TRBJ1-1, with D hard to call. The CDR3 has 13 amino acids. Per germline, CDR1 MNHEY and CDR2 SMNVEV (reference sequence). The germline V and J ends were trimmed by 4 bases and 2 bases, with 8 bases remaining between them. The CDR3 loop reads CASSSEGNTEAFF. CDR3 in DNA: TGTGCCAGCAGTTCGGAGGGTAACACTGAAGCTTTCTTT.

The CDR3, as DNA: TGTGCCTGGAGTGTAACAGGGCCTGAAGCTTTCTTT. Translating it yields CAWSVTGPEAFF. V and J are TRBV30 and TRBJ1-1; possibly TRBD1 for D (6 bases). The CDR3 spans 12 residues. Trimming took off 0 bases at V and 6 bases at J, with 8 bases between the two ends. Germline V CDR1 and CDR2: GTSNPN, SVGIG (reference sequence).

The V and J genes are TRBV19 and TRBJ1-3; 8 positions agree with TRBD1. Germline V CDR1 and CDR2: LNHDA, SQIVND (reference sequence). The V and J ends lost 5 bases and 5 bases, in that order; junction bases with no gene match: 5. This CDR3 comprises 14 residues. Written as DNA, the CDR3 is TGTGCCAGTAGTGCGCAGGGGGCGAGAAACACCATATATTTT. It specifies CASSAQGARNTIYF.

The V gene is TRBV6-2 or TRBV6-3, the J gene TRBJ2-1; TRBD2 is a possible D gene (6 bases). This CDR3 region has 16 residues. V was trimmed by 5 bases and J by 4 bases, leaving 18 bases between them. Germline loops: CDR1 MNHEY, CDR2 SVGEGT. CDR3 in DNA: TGTGCCAGCAGTAAAATTCCCGGGACTCAATACAATGAGCAGTTCTTC. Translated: CASSKIPGTQYNEQFF.

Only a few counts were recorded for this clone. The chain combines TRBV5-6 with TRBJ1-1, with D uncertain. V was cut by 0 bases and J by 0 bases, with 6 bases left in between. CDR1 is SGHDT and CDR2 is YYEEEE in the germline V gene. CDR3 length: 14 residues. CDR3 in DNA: TGTGCCAGCAGCTTGGGCGGGGTGAACACTGAAGCTTTCTTT. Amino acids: CASSLGGVNTEAFF.

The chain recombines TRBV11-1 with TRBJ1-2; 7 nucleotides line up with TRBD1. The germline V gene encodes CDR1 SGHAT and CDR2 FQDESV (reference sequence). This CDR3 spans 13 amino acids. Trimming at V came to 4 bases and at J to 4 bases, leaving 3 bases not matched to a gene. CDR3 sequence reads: CASSSGQLYGYTF. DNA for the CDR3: TGTGCCAGCAGCTCGGGACAGCTCTATGGCTACACCTTC. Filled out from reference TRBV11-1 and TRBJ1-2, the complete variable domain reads EAEVAQSPRYKITEKSQAVAFWCDPISGHATLYWYRQILGQGPELLVQFQDESVVDDSQLPKDRFSAERLKGVDSTLKIQPAELGDSAMYLCASSSGQLYGYTFGSGTRLTVV.

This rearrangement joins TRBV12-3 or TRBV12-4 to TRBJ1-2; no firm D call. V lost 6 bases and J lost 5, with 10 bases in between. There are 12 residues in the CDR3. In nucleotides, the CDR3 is TGTGCCAGCAGCCTCGGGATTTATGGCTACACCTTC. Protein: CASSLGIYGYTF.

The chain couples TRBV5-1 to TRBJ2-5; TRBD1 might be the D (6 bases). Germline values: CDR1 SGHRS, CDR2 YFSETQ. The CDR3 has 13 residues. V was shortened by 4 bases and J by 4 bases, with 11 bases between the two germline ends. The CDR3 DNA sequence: TGCGCCAGCAGCCCACAGGGCGGAGAGACCCAGTACTTC. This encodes CASSPQGGETQYF.

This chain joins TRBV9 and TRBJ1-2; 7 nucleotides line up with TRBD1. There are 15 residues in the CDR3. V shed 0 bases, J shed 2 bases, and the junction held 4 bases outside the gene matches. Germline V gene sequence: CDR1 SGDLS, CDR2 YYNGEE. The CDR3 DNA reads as TGTGCCAGCAGCGTAGACAGGGGAGACAACTATGGCTACACCTTC. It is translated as CASSVDRGDNYGYTF.

CDR3 DNA: TGTGCCAGCAGCTTTGGGACAGTACAATTTGCACCCCTCCACTTT. The encoded protein is CASSFGTVQFAPLHF. The chain joins TRBV5-6 to TRBJ1-6, with 7 bases identical to TRBD1. The CDR3 runs 15 residues. CDR1 and CDR2 from the germline V gene are SGHDT and YYEEEE. Trimming took 2 bases from V and 11 from J; bases not matched to a gene: 10.

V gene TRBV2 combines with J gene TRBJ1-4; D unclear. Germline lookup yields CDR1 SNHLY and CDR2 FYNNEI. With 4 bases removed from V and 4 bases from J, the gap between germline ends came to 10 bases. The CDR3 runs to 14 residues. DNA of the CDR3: TGTGCCAGCAGTGGTGGTGGGCTTAATGAAAAACTGTTTTTT. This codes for CASSGGGLNEKLFF. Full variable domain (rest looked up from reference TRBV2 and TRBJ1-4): EPEVTQTPSHQVTQMGQEVILRCVPISNHLYFYWYRQILGQKVEFLVSFYNNEISEKSEIFDDQFSVERPDGSNFTLKIRSTKLEDSAMYFCASSGGGLNEKLFFGSGTQLSVL.

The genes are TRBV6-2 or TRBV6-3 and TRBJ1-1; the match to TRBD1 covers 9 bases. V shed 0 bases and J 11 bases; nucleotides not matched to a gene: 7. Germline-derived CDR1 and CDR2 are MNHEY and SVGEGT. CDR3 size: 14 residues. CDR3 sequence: CASSYSPRTGEAFF. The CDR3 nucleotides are TGTGCCAGCAGTTACTCGCCGAGGACAGGGGAGGCTTTCTTT.

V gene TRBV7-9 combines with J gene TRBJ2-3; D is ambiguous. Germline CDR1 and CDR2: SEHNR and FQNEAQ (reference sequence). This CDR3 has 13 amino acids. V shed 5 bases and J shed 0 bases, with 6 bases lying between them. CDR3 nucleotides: TGTGCCAGCAGCCTTTCTAGCACAGATACGCAGTATTTT. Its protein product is CASSLSSTDTQYF.